The 9 T cell receptor beta chains in this list originate from one sample, sequenced in a study of blood T cell repertoires in COVID-19. Some clones are missing from TCRdb's copy, which holds only in-frame ones; the method was immunoSEQ multiplex PCR. The table shows 200,000 to 300,000 clones, with 81% occurring only once. The sequenced sample consisted of peripheral blood. These receptors originate from a woman aged 80 or older with COVID-19, enrolled during active disease.

The chain has TRBV18 and TRBJ2-3; D unclear. This CDR3 region has 12 residues. V shed 2 bases and J shed 4 bases, with 4 bases lying between them. Germline V lookup: CDR1 KGHSH, CDR2 LQKENI. The CDR3: CASSPTSDTQYF. As DNA, the CDR3 is TGTGCCAGCTCACCAACATCAGATACGCAGTATTTT.

The CDR3 reads CAWSVLRGGPEAFF. The DNA of the CDR3 is TGTGCCTGGAGTGTACTCCGGGGAGGGCCTGAAGCTTTCTTT. The V gene is TRBV30, the J gene TRBJ1-1; D call uncertain. Germline assignment: CDR1 GTSNPN and CDR2 SVGIG (reference sequence). The V gene lost 0 bases and the J gene lost 6 bases, with 14 bases spanning the gap. This CDR3 comprises 14 residues.

The V call is TRBV30, the J call TRBJ1-1; possibly TRBD1 for D (5 bases). V dropped 0 bases and J dropped 4 bases, with 15 bases sitting between them. The CDR3 runs to 15 residues. Germline V lookup: CDR1 GTSNPN, CDR2 SVGIG (reference sequence). CDR3 bases: TGTGCCTGGAGTGTTAGCCAGGGAGGGATCACTGAAGCTTTCTTT. Protein product: CAWSVSQGGITEAFF.

In this sample, this clone turned up a few times. The CDR3 reads CASSDLQGATYGYTF. The CDR3 coding sequence is TGTGCCAGCTCGGACCTACAGGGGGCGACCTATGGCTACACCTTC. This chain joins TRBV18 and TRBJ1-2; TRBD1 matches 9 bases. The CDR3 spans 15 residues. Germline V gene sequence: CDR1 KGHSH, CDR2 LQKENI. Trimming at V came to 6 bases and at J to 4 bases, leaving 9 bases not matched to a gene. The variable domain in full, completed from reference TRBV18 and TRBJ1-2, reads NAGVMQNPRHLVRRRGQEARLRCSPMKGHSHVYWYRQLPEEGLKFMVYLQKENIIDESGMPKERFSAEFPKEGPSILRIQQVVRGDSAAYFCASSDLQGATYGYTFGSGTRLTVV.

This CDR3 is CATSEDRAYEQFF. The CDR3 coding sequence is TGTGCCACCAGTGAGGACAGGGCGTATGAGCAGTTCTTC. The J gene is TRBJ2-1, the V gene TRBV24-1; 8 bases are a match to TRBD1. There are 13 residues in the CDR3. Germline-derived CDR1 and CDR2 are KGHDR and SFDVKD. V lost 4 bases, J lost 8 bases, and 3 bases stayed unmatched.

V and J are TRBV3-1 (or the pseudogene TRBV3-2) and TRBJ1-2, with D maybe TRBD1 (5 bases). V was cut by 0 bases and J by 8 bases, with 13 bases left in between. The CDR3 consists of 14 residues. The germline V gene has CDR1 LGHDT and CDR2 YNNKEL (reference sequence). The CDR3 DNA reads TGTGCCAGCAGCCAAGATCGTGGGGGAGGAGGCTACACCTTC. This sequence encodes CASSQDRGGGGYTF.

This clone has more than one count but fewer than ten. This chain connects TRBV24-1 to TRBJ2-3, with D tentatively TRBD2 (5 bases). CDR3 length equals 13 residues. Trimming took off 7 bases at V and 6 bases at J, with 13 bases between the two ends. Per the germline V gene, CDR1 is KGHDR and CDR2 is SFDVKD. CDR3 DNA sequence: TGTGCCACCAGCGAAGCTAGCCCCGATACGCAGTATTTT. This codes for CATSEASPDTQYF.

This clone has only one observation. This rearrangement joins TRBV5-1 to TRBJ2-2; no definite D call. The CDR3 is 14 amino acids. CDR1 is SGHRS and CDR2 is YFSETQ in the germline V gene. Trimming shortened V by 6 bases and J by 0 bases, and 9 bases separated the two germline ends. For the CDR3, the DNA is TGCGCCAGCAAAGACGGGTCGAACACCGGGGAGCTGTTTTTT. This encodes CASKDGSNTGELFF.

The rearrangement joins TRBV5-1 to TRBJ2-1; 9 bases align to TRBD2. Looked up from germline, CDR1 is SGHRS and CDR2 is YFSETQ. V lost 4 bases, J lost 0 bases, and 8 bases stayed unmatched. This CDR3 has 17 residues. CDR3 sequence reads: CASSQPFSGSSYNEQFF. In nucleotides, the CDR3 is TGCGCCAGCAGCCAACCGTTTAGCGGGAGCTCCTACAATGAGCAGTTCTTC.